The 23 T cell receptor beta chains presented below share a single source sample, sequenced in a study of T cell responses to AZD1222 COVID-19 vaccine. Here immunoSEQ multiplex PCR was the method, and the copy in TCRdb shows in-frame clones only, minus some. This sample has roughly 180,000 clones, with around 94% found just once. The sample was peripheral blood, taken 28 days after the second AZD1222 dose. The source is an adult who received the AZD1222 COVID-19 vaccine.

The chain carries TRBV7-9 and TRBJ1-4; possibly TRBD1 for D (6 bases). The CDR3 is 14 residues long. Per germline, CDR1 SEHNR and CDR2 FQNEAQ (reference sequence). Trimming removed 4 bases at V and 10 bases at J, with 16 bases between. CDR3 sequence: CASSSPQGDRKLFF. CDR3 nucleotide sequence: TGTGCCAGCAGCTCTCCACAGGGCGACAGAAAACTGTTTTTT.

The chain uses TRBV27 and TRBJ1-1; the D gene is possibly TRBD1 (6 bases). Germline V lookup: CDR1 MNHEY, CDR2 SMNVEV (reference sequence). This CDR3 is 14 amino acids long. V lost 6 bases and J lost 3, with 14 bases in between. In DNA, the CDR3 is TGTGCCAGCAGCCTAGGGGGGGCGTACACTGAAGCTTTCTTT. This encodes CASSLGGAYTEAFF.

The chain joins TRBV7-2 to TRBJ2-2; TRBD2 aligns across 8 bases. V was pared by 5 bases and J by 7 bases, with 9 bases of the junction left unmatched. Germline V gene lookup returns CDR1 SGHTA and CDR2 FQGNSA. The CDR3 is made up of 15 amino acids. CDR3 sequence (DNA): TGTGCCAGCAGCGCCCTACTAGCGGTTGACGGGGAGCTGTTTTTT. Its protein is CASSALLAVDGELFF.

The gene calls are TRBV7-2 and TRBJ1-4, with D hard to call. Germline-derived CDR1 and CDR2 are SGHTA and FQGNSA. The CDR3 loop spans 15 amino acids. Trimming pared 1 base from V and 0 bases from J, leaving 6 bases between. This CDR3 is CASSLVGSTNEKLFF. CDR3 sequence (DNA): TGTGCCAGCAGCTTAGTGGGTTCAACTAATGAAAAACTGTTTTTT. Based on the CDR3 plus reference TRBV7-2 and TRBJ1-4, the full variable domain is GAGVSQSPSNKVTEKGKDVELRCDPISGHTALYWYRQSLGQGLEFLIYFQGNSAPDKSGLPSDRFSAERTGGSVSTLTIQRTQQEDSAVYLCASSLVGSTNEKLFFGSGTQLSVL.

This chain connects TRBV19 to TRBJ1-5; the match to TRBD1 covers 8 bases. The V and J ends lost 9 bases and 4 bases, in that order; junction bases with no gene match: 5. Per the germline V gene, CDR1 is LNHDA and CDR2 is SQIVND (reference sequence). The CDR3 runs 13 residues. DNA for the CDR3: TGTGCCAGCGGGACAGGAGCTAATCAGCCCCAGCATTTT. This codes for CASGTGANQPQHF.

This chain connects TRBV20-1 to TRBJ2-3, with 11 positions matching TRBD2. The germline CDR1 and CDR2 sequences are DFQATT and SNEGSKA (reference sequence). The junction had 2 bases not matched to a gene; V was cut back by 3 bases and J by 0 bases. The CDR3 spans 15 residues. The CDR3 nucleotides read TGCAGTGCTAGTCCTAGCGGGAGGAGCACAGATACGCAGTATTTT. As protein: CSASPSGRSTDTQYF.

The chain uses TRBV5-1 and TRBJ2-3; TRBD2 agrees at 9 bases. With V trimmed by 2 bases and J by 4 bases, 5 bases remained unmatched. Germline loops: CDR1 SGHRS, CDR2 YFSETQ. The CDR3 extends over 15 amino acids. For the CDR3, the DNA is TGCGCCAGCAGCTTCCAGGGACTAGCAGCAGATACGCAGTATTTT. Translated: CASSFQGLAADTQYF.

The chain carries TRBV28 and TRBJ1-2, with 7 bases lining up with TRBD1. Trimming took 6 bases from V and 5 from J; bases not matched to a gene: 15. Germline V gene sequence: CDR1 MDHEN, CDR2 SYDVKM. The CDR3 covers 16 residues. The CDR3 DNA follows: TGTGCCAGCAGCCCGGCCCTGGCGGGACAGTCTTATGGCTACACCTTC. Protein sequence: CASSPALAGQSYGYTF.

This chain connects TRBV2 to TRBJ1-2; D call uncertain. In germline, CDR1 is SNHLY, CDR2 FYNNEI. Trimming shortened V by 8 bases and J by 5 bases, and 15 bases separated the two germline ends. The CDR3 is 13 residues long. The CDR3 region has the DNA TGTGCCAGCCGGAGGAGCTTTTGGTATGGCTACACCTTC. Amino acids: CASRRSFWYGYTF.

This chain connects TRBV9 to TRBJ1-3, with D possibly being TRBD1 (6 bases). Germline V gene sequence: CDR1 SGDLS, CDR2 YYNGEE. Trimming left V 0 bases short and J 1 base short, with 8 bases between. The CDR3 is 15 residues long. CDR3 sequence (DNA): TGTGCCAGCAGCGTAGGACAGGAGTCTGGAAACACCATATATTTT. This gives the protein CASSVGQESGNTIYF.

The chain couples TRBV9 to TRBJ1-2; maybe TRBD1 (6 bases). The CDR3 covers 14 residues. CDR1 is SGDLS and CDR2 is YYNGEE in the germline V gene. V lost 0 bases, J lost 10 bases, and 16 bases lay in between. CDR3 in DNA: TGTGCCAGCAGCGTAGACAGGGTGGACTCTACCTACACCTTC. The encoded protein is CASSVDRVDSTYTF.

V and J are TRBV5-1 and TRBJ2-5; D may be TRBD1 (6 bases). The CDR3 consists of 13 residues. Germline V gives CDR1 SGHRS, CDR2 YFSETQ. Trimming stripped 9 bases from V and 2 bases from J, with 14 bases between. Here the CDR3 reads CATSTGPQETQYF. The CDR3, as DNA: TGCGCCACCTCGACAGGACCACAAGAGACCCAGTACTTC.

V usage is TRBV5-1 and J usage is TRBJ1-5, with 8 bases aligning to TRBD1. The ends lost 4 bases at V and 7 bases at J; junction bases unmatched: 10. The germline gives CDR1 SGHRS, CDR2 YFSETQ. The CDR3 is made up of 15 amino acids. The CDR3 here is CASSDTGGSGQPQHF. CDR3 bases: TGCGCCAGCAGCGATACAGGGGGATCGGGGCAGCCCCAGCATTTT.

The rearrangement links TRBV30 to TRBJ1-1, with D uncertain. Germline CDR1 is GTSNPN and CDR2 is SVGIG (reference sequence). CDR3 length: 14 amino acids. Deletions cut 7 bases from V and 1 base from J, with 16 bases between. The CDR3 region is CASHPWEKNTEAFF. CDR3 sequence (DNA): TGTGCCTCACATCCGTGGGAGAAGAACACTGAAGCTTTCTTT.

The genes are TRBV2 and TRBJ1-2, with 7 bases matching TRBD1. This CDR3 has 12 amino acids. V shed 5 bases and J 7 bases; nucleotides not matched to a gene: 4. Germline lookup yields CDR1 SNHLY and CDR2 FYNNEI. The CDR3 DNA sequence: TGTGCCAGCAGTCGACAGGGTTTTGGCTACACCTTC. Residues: CASSRQGFGYTF.

This CDR3 is CASSYLRGGTGELFF. CDR3 coding DNA: TGTGCCAGCAGTTACCTACGGGGCGGCACCGGGGAGCTGTTTTTT. The chain recombines TRBV6-5 with TRBJ2-2; D tentatively reads TRBD1 or TRBD2 (5 bases each). The CDR3 covers 15 residues. Germline-derived CDR1 and CDR2 are MNHEY and SVGAGI. The V and J ends lost 2 bases and 4 bases respectively, with 11 bases between them.

The chain joins TRBV6-2 or TRBV6-3 to TRBJ1-1; D not resolved. Trimming took off 0 bases at V and 10 bases at J, with 9 bases between the two ends. This CDR3 has 12 amino acids. Germline V gives CDR1 MNHEY, CDR2 SVGEGT. DNA for the CDR3: TGTGCCAGCAGTTACTCGGGTTCAAGAGCTTTCTTT. Translating gives CASSYSGSRAFF.

This chain links TRBV24-1 with TRBJ2-5, with a weak D call TRBD1 (9 bases). The CDR3 is made up of 14 amino acids. CDR1 KGHDR and CDR2 SFDVKD come from the germline V gene. V lost 10 bases and J lost 1, with 15 bases in between. The CDR3 bases are TGTGCCACTAGCGGGACAGGGCCCCAAGAGACCCAGTACTTC. Its translation: CATSGTGPQETQYF.

This chain uses TRBV6-1 with TRBJ2-7; a weak D match, TRBD1 (5 bases). CDR3 size: 14 residues. Trimming took off 7 bases at V and 1 base at J, with 14 bases between the two ends. Germline-derived CDR1 and CDR2 are MNHNS and SASEGT. This CDR3 reads CASTVAAGSYEQYF. DNA for the CDR3: TGTGCCAGCACCGTAGCAGCAGGGTCCTACGAGCAGTACTTC.

The CDR3 region has the DNA TGCAGTGCTAGTGTTTATGGGGCGCCCACAGATACGCAGTATTTT. This gives the protein CSASVYGAPTDTQYF. The chain has TRBV20-1 and TRBJ2-3; tentatively, D is TRBD1 (5 bases). The CDR3 is 15 amino acids. Looked up from germline, CDR1 is DFQATT and CDR2 is SNEGSKA (reference sequence). V dropped 3 bases and J dropped 2 bases, with 15 bases sitting between them.

The chain employs TRBV11-3 and TRBJ1-1; D is unclear. This CDR3 has 13 amino acids. Germline CDR1 is SGHNT and CDR2 is YENEEA. V lost 1 base and J lost 5, with 8 bases in between. The CDR3 is CASSLVGETEAFF. For the CDR3, the DNA is TGTGCCAGCAGCTTAGTTGGCGAAACTGAAGCTTTCTTT.

The V gene is TRBV5-1, the J gene TRBJ1-1; weak D call: TRBD1 (5 bases). CDR3 length: 14 amino acids. The V end lost 1 base, the J end lost 0 bases, and 7 bases lay between the germline ends. Per the germline V gene, CDR1 is SGHRS and CDR2 is YFSETQ. Here the CDR3 reads CASSLPGLNTEAFF. The CDR3 DNA reads TGCGCCAGCAGCTTGCCAGGGCTGAACACTGAAGCTTTCTTT.

The chain has TRBV28 and TRBJ1-2, with D possibly TRBD1 on 6 matching bases. CDR1 and CDR2 (germline): MDHEN, SYDVKM. V dropped 10 bases and J dropped 1 base, with 16 bases sitting between them. This CDR3 comprises 14 residues. The CDR3 DNA is TGTGCCACCATAACGGGGGGCGGTAACTATGGCTACACCTTC. Its translation: CATITGGGNYGYTF.